This T cell receptor beta chain was observed in a study of radiation and T cells in renal cell carcinoma. General study findings and limits: Top tumor clonotypes rose in blood 2 weeks post-radiation, then contracted.

As to this clone: The antigen is unknown.

Germline lookup yields CDR1 SQVTM and CDR2 ANQGSEA. Trimming took 3 bases from V and 1 from J, leaving 8 bases between them. The CDR3 covers 13 residues. Time point: blood 2 weeks post-SBRT. Indicated treatment: 15 Gy SBRT to primary tumor, nephrectomy 4 weeks later. Blood was sampled at baseline, 2 weeks and 4 weeks after SBRT. The tumor was a clear cell renal cell carcinoma. Produced via immunoSEQ multiplex PCR; TCRdb's table is partial and in-frame only. This table holds more than 75,000 clones, about 86% found once. This receptor was obtained from a woman in her fifties or sixties with renal cell carcinoma. V is TRBV29-1 and J is TRBJ2-3; D might be TRBD1 or TRBD2, each matching 6 bases. This material consisted of blood, taken from a patient whose treatment included radiotherapy and nephrectomy. The CDR3 protein is CSVEGGGTDTQYF. For the CDR3, the DNA is TGCAGCGTTGAGGGGGGCGGCACAGATACGCAGTATTTT.